The rows below give T cell receptor beta chains drawn from one sample of a study of sequential checkpoint blockade in melanoma. TCRdb keeps only in-frame clones here, not all; method: immunoSEQ multiplex PCR. The data hold about 5,300 clones, with 70% to 80% observed a single time. This sample comprised CD8+ T cells sorted from blood (inferred from file names), obtained from a patient given nivolumab and ipilimumab in sequence. Receptors originate from a human donor with melanoma. CDR3s include the opening cysteine and the closing phenylalanine or tryptophan.

>TRBV4-3
CASSQSDSGWHNEQFF
>TRBV9
CASNPSGNPYEQYF
>TRBV27
CASSLAGTGVSPLHF
>TRBV2
CASSEEGLFEKLFF
>TRBV2
CAYTGQGSYSPLRF
>TRBV19
CASSQNPWEVSPTDTQYF
>TRBV28
CASDPTGTDYNEQFF
>TRBV28
CASRGMDSFSTYEQYF
>TRBV28
CASSLYLAASYEQYF
>TRBV7-3
CASSNLIRDYGYTF
>TRBV6-5
CASSYYSGGAQETQYF
>TRBV4-3
CASSQGLAKNIQYF
>TRBV6-4
CASSDYTAYNSPLHF
>TRBV27
CASSLTGHYSSYEQYF